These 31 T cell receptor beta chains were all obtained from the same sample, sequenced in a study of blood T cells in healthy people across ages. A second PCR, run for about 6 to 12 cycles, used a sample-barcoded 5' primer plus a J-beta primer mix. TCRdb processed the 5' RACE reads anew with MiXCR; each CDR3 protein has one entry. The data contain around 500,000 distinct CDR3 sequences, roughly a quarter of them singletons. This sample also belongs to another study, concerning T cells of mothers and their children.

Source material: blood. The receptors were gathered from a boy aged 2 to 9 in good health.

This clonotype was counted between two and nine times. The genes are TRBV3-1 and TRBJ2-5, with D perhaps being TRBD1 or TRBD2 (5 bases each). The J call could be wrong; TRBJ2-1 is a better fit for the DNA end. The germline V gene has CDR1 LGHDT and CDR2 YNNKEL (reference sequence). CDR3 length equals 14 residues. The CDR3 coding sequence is TGTGCCAGCAGCCGGGATGAACGGGGACGGGAGCAGTTCTTC. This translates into CASSRDERGREQFF.

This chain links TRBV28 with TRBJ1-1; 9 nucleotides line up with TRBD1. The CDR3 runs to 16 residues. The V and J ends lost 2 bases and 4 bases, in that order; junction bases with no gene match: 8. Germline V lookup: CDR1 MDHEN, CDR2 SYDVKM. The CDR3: CASSLGGDRVGTEAFF. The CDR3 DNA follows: TGTGCCAGCAGTTTAGGGGGGGACAGGGTCGGCACTGAAGCTTTCTTT.

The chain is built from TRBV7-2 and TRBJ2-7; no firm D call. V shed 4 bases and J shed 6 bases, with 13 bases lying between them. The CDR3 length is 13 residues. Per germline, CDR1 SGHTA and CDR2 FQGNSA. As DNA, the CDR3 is TGTGCCAGCAGCTCGCCTTCGACAAGCGAGCAGTACTTC. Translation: CASSSPSTSEQYF. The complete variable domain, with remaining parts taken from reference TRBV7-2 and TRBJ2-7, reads GAGVSQSPSNKVTEKGKDVELRCDPISGHTALYWYRQSLGQGLEFLIYFQGNSAPDKSGLPSDRFSAERTGGSVSTLTIQRTQQEDSAVYLCASSSPSTSEQYFGPGTRLTVT.

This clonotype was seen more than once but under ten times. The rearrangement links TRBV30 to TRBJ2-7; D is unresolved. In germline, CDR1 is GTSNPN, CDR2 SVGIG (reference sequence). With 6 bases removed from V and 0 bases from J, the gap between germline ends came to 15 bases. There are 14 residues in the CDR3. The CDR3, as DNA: TGTGCCTGTAACTTGGAGCTCGGCTCCTACGAGCAGTACTTC. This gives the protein CACNLELGSYEQYF.

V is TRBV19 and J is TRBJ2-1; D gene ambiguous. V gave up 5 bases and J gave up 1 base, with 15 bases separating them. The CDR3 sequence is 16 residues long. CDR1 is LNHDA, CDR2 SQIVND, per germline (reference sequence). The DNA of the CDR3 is TGTGCCAGTAGTGAGGCTGTCCGCATATCCTACAATGAGCAGTTCTTC. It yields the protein CASSEAVRISYNEQFF.

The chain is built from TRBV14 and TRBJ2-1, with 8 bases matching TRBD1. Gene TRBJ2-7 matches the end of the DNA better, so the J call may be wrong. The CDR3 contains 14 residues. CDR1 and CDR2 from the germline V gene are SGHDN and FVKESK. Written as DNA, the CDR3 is TGTGCCAGCAGCCAACCTGGACAGGGCCACGAGCAGTACTTC. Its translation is CASSQPGQGHEQYF.

CDR3: CASSPTRLGKNIQYF. As DNA, the CDR3 is TGTGCCAGCAGCCCCACCAGGCTAGGCAAAAACATTCAGTACTTC. The chain recombines TRBV7-9 with TRBJ2-4; D is unresolved. The CDR3 covers 15 residues. Trimming removed 5 bases from V and 3 bases from J, with 14 bases in between. Germline values: CDR1 SEHNR, CDR2 FQNEAQ (reference sequence).

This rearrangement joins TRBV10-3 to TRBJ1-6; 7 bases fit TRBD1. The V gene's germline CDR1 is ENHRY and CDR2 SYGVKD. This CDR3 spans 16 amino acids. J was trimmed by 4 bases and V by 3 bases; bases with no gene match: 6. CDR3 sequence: CAISDDRELYNSPLHF. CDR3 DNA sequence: TGTGCCATCAGTGATGACAGGGAACTGTATAATTCACCCCTCCACTTT.

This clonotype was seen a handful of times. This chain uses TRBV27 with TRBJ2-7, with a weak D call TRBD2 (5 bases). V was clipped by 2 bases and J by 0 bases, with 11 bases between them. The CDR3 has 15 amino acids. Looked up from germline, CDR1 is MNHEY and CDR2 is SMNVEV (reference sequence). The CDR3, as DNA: TGTGCCAGCAGTTTAATAGCGTCTAGCTCCTACGAGCAGTACTTC. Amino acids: CASSLIASSSYEQYF.

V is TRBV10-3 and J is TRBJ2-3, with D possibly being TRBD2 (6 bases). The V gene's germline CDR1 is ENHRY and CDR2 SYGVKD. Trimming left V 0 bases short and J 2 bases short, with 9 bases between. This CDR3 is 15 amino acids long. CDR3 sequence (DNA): TGTGCCATCAGTGAGTCCCGCGGGACCACAGATACGCAGTATTTT. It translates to CAISESRGTTDTQYF.

As DNA, the CDR3 is TGTGCCAGCAGCTTACTAGCGGGAGTTATGGAGACCCAGTACTTC. Residues: CASSLLAGVMETQYF. V gene TRBV7-9 combines with J gene TRBJ2-5; 10 bases map to TRBD2. The germline CDR1 and CDR2 sequences are SEHNR and FQNEAQ (reference sequence). Trimming cost V 2 bases and J 5 bases; bases outside gene matches: 5. The CDR3 totals 15 residues.

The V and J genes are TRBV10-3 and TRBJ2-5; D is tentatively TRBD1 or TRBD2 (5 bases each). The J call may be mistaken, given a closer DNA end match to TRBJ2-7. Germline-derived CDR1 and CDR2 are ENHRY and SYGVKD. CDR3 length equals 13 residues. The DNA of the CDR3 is TGTGCCATCAGTGAGAATTCAGGGAGCGAGCAGTACTTC. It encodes CAISENSGSEQYF.

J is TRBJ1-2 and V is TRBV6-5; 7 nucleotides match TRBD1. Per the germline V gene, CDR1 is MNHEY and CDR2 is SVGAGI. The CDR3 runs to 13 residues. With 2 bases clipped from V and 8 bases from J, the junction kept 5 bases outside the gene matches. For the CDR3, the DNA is TGTGCCAGCAGTTACGAGGGGGCTTTCGGCTACACCTTC. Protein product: CASSYEGAFGYTF.

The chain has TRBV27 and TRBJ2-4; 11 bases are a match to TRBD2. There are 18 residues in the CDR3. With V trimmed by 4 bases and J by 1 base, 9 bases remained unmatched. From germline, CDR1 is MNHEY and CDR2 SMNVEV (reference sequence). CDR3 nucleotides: TGTGCCAGCAGTTCCTACCGACTAGCGGGAATCGCCAAAAACATTCAGTACTTC. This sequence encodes CASSSYRLAGIAKNIQYF.

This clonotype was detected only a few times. CDR3 DNA: TGTGCCAGCAGCTTATCCTCATACCCATCCTACGAGCAGTACTTC. It specifies CASSLSSYPSYEQYF. The chain combines TRBV7-2 with TRBJ2-1; no firm D call. The end of the DNA fits TRBJ2-7 better, so the J call may be wrong. CDR3 length: 15 amino acids. The germline V gene encodes CDR1 SGHTA and CDR2 FQGNSA.

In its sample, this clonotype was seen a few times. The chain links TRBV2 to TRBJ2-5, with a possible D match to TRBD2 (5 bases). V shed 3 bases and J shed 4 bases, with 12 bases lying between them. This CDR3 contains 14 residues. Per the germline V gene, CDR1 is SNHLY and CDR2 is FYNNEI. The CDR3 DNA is TGTGCCAGCAGTGATGAACTAGGAGGAGAGACCCAGTACTTC. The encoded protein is CASSDELGGETQYF.

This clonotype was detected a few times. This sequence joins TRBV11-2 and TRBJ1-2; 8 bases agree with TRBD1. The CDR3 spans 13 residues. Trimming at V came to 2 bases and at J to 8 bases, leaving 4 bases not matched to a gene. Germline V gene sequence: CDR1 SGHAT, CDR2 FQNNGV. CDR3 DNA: TGTGCCAGCAGCTTATCAGGGGGCGCAGGCTACACCTTC. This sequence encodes CASSLSGGAGYTF.

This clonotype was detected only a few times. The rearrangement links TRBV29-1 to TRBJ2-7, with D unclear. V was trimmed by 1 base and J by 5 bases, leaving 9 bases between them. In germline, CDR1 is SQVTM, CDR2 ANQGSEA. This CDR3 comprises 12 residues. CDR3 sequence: CSVEGEGHEQYF. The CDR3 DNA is TGCAGCGTTGAAGGAGAAGGTCACGAGCAGTACTTC.

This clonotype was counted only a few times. CDR3 protein: CASSVSDTDTQYF. The CDR3 region has the DNA TGTGCCAGCAGTGTCTCGGACACAGATACGCAGTATTTT. J is TRBJ2-3 and V is TRBV6-4; D not certain. This CDR3 comprises 13 residues. V was trimmed by 4 bases and J by 2 bases, leaving 7 bases between them. Germline V gives CDR1 MRHNA, CDR2 SNTAGT.

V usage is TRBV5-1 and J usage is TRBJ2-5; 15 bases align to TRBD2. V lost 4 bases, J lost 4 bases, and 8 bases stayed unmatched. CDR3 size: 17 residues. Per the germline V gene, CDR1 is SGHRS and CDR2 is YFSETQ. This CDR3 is CASSPGTSGRTLETQYF. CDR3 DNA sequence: TGCGCCAGCAGCCCGGGGACTAGCGGGAGGACTTTAGAGACCCAGTACTTC.

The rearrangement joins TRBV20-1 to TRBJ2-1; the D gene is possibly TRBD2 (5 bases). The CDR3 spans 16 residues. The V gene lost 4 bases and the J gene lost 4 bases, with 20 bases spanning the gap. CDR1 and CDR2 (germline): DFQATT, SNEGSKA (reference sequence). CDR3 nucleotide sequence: TGCAGTGCTAACGTCGAGGGTCCCGTCCTATACAATGAGCAGTTCTTC. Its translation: CSANVEGPVLYNEQFF.

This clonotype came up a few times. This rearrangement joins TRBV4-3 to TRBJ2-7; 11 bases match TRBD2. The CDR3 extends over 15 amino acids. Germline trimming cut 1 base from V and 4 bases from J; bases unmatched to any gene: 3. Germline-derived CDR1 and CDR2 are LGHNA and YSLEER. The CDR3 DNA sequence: TGCGCCAGCAGCCAAGCTATAGCGGGAGGGTACGAGCAGTACTTC. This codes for CASSQAIAGGYEQYF.

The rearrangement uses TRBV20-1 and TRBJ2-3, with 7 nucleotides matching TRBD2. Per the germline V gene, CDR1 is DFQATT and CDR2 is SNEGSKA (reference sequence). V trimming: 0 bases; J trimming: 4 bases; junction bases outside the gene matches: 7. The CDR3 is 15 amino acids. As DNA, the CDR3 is TGCAGTGCTAGAGATCCAGCGGGAAACTCAGATACGCAGTATTTT. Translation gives CSARDPAGNSDTQYF.

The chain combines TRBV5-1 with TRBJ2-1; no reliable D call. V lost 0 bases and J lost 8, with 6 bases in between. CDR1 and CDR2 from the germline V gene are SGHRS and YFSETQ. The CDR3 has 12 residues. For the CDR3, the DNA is TGCGCCAGCAGCTTGGTGGTGCATGAGCAGTTCTTC. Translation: CASSLVVHEQFF.

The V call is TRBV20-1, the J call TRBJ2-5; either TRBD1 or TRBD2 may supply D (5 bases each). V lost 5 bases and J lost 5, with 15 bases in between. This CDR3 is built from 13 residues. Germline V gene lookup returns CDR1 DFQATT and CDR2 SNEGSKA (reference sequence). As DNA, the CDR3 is TGCAGTGCTGACTCCGGGACCTCGGAGACCCAGTACTTC. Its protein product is CSADSGTSETQYF.

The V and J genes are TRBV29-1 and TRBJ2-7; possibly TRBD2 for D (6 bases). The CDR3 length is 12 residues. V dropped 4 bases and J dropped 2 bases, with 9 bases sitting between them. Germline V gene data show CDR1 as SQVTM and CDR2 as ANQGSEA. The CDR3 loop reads CSVVRGAYEQYF. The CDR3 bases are TGCAGCGTTGTTCGCGGGGCCTACGAGCAGTACTTC.

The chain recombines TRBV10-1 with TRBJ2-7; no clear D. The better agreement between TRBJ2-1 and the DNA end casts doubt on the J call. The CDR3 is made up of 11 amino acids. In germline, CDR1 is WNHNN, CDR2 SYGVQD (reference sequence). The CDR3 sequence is CASSESSEQFF. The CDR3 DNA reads TGCGCCAGCAGTGAGTCGAGTGAGCAGTTCTTC.

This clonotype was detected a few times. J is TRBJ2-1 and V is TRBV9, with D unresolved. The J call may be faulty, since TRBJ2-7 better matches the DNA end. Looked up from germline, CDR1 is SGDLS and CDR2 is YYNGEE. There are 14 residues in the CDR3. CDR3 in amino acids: CASSVGVANREQYF. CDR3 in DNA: TGTGCCAGCAGCGTAGGGGTAGCCAATCGCGAGCAGTACTTC.

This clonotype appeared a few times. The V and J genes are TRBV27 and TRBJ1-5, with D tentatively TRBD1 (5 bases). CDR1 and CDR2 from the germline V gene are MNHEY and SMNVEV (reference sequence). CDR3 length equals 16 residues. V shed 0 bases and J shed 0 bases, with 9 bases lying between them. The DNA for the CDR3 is TGTGCCAGCAGTTTATCCCCAGGGCTTAGCAATCAGCCCCAGCATTTT. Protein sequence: CASSLSPGLSNQPQHF.

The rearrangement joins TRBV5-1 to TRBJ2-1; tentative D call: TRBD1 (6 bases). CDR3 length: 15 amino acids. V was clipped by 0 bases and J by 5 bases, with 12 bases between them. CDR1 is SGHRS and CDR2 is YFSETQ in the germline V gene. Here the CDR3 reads CASSLDRVVNNEQFF. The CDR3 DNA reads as TGCGCCAGCAGCTTGGACAGGGTCGTCAACAATGAGCAGTTCTTC.

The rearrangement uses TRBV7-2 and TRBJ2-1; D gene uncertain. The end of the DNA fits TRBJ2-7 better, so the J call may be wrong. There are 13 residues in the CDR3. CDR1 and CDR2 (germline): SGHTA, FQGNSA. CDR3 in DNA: TGTGCCAGCAGCTCACCTTCCACCTACGAGCAGTACTTC. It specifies CASSSPSTYEQYF.